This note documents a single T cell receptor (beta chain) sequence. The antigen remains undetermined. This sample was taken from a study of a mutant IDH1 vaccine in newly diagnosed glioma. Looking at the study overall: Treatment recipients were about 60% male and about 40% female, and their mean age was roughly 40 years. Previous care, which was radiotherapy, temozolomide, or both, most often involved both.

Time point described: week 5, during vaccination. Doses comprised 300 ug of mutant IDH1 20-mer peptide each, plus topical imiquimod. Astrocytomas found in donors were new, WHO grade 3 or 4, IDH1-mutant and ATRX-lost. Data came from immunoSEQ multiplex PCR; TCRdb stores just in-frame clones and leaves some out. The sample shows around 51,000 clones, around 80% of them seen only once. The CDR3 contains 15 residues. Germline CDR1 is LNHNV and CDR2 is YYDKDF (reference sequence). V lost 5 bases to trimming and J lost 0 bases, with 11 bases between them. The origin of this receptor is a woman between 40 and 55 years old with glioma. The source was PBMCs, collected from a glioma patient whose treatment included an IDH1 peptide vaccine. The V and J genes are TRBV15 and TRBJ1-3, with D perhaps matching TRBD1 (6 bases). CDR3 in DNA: TGTGCCACCAGCCCGGCAGGGGACTCTGGAAACACCATATATTTT. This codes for CATSPAGDSGNTIYF.